One sample yielded the 18 T cell receptor beta chains listed below, sequenced in a study of blood T cell repertoires in COVID-19. The assay was immunoSEQ multiplex PCR, and TCRdb's table has in-frame clones only and misses some. The table records approximately 70,000 clones, roughly 90% of them present only once. Sequencing was performed on peripheral blood. These receptors came from a man between 35 and 55 years old with COVID-19, enrolled during active disease.

J is TRBJ2-3 and V is TRBV20-1; TRBD1 matches 9 bases. The CDR3 totals 14 residues. The germline V gene encodes CDR1 DFQATT and CDR2 SNEGSKA (reference sequence). The ends lost 3 bases at V and 4 bases at J; junction bases unmatched: 5. The CDR3 here is CSASLDRGSDTQYF. For the CDR3, the DNA is TGCAGTGCTAGTTTGGACAGGGGATCAGATACGCAGTATTTT.

The V and J genes are TRBV10-2 and TRBJ1-3; D unresolved. Germline V CDR1 and CDR2: WSHSY, SAAADI. V lost 4 bases and J lost 2, with 6 bases in between. The CDR3 runs to 13 residues. The CDR3 DNA sequence: TGCGCCAGCAGTGGAGGGACTGGAAACACCATATATTTT. It codes for CASSGGTGNTIYF.

The genes are TRBV5-5 and TRBJ2-7, with D unclear. From germline, CDR1 is SGHKS and CDR2 YYEKEE (reference sequence). V gave up 5 bases and J gave up 3 bases, with 9 bases separating them. The CDR3 has 12 amino acids. The CDR3 DNA sequence: TGTGCCAGCAGTTTAATTAACTACGAGCAGTACTTC. Its translation is CASSLINYEQYF.

CDR3 amino acids: CASSLTGFKSYNEQFF. CDR3 coding DNA: TGTGCCAGCAGCCTGACAGGCTTTAAGTCTTACAATGAGCAGTTCTTC. This sequence joins TRBV11-1 and TRBJ2-1; D may be TRBD1 (6 bases). CDR1 SGHAT and CDR2 FQDESV come from the germline V gene (reference sequence). This CDR3 is 16 amino acids long. Trimming stripped 5 bases from V and 4 bases from J, with 18 bases between.

V is TRBV6-5 and J is TRBJ2-7; the match to TRBD1 covers 8 bases. The CDR3 has 13 residues. Germline V gene lookup returns CDR1 MNHEY and CDR2 SVGAGI. J was trimmed by 1 base and V by 9 bases; bases with no gene match: 5. CDR3 protein: CASNNRGSYEQYF. CDR3 sequence (DNA): TGTGCCAGTAACAACAGGGGGTCCTACGAGCAGTACTTC.

This chain joins TRBV25-1 and TRBJ1-2, with 9 nucleotides matching TRBD1. There are 12 residues in the CDR3. In germline, CDR1 is MGHDK, CDR2 SYGVNS. Trimming took 5 bases from V and 6 from J; bases not matched to a gene: 1. CDR3 sequence: CASSWTGDGYTF. As DNA, the CDR3 is TGTGCCAGCAGTTGGACAGGGGATGGCTACACCTTC.

This chain joins TRBV4-1 and TRBJ2-3, with TRBD1 matching 8 bases. The V segment lost 4 bases and the J segment 2 bases; nucleotides outside the gene matches: 8. From germline, CDR1 is MGHRA and CDR2 YSYEKL. The CDR3 is 16 amino acids. The CDR3 region is CASSPLDRDYTDTQYF. The CDR3 DNA follows: TGCGCCAGCAGCCCCTTGGACAGGGATTACACAGATACGCAGTATTTT.

This clone was detected only once. V is TRBV20-1 and J is TRBJ2-7; no firm D call. Germline V CDR1 and CDR2: DFQATT, SNEGSKA (reference sequence). The CDR3 loop spans 14 amino acids. With 3 bases removed from V and 3 bases from J, the gap between germline ends came to 15 bases. The CDR3 sequence: CSASQPNYLYEQYF. The CDR3 nucleotides read TGCAGTGCTAGTCAACCGAACTACCTCTACGAGCAGTACTTC.

CDR3 nucleotide sequence: TGTGCCAGCAGTGAGGCCACAGATACGCAGTATTTT. Translated, it gives CASSEATDTQYF. The chain has TRBV2 and TRBJ2-3; D uncertain. Germline-derived CDR1 and CDR2 are SNHLY and FYNNEI. CDR3 length: 12 amino acids. Trimming stripped 3 bases from V and 2 bases from J, with 3 bases between.

This chain joins TRBV13 and TRBJ2-2; no firm D call. In germline, CDR1 is PRHDT, CDR2 FYEKMQ (reference sequence). Trimming removed 2 bases from V and 0 bases from J, with 10 bases in between. This CDR3 is 16 amino acids long. CDR3 loop: CASSLRLSANTGELFF. In DNA, the CDR3 is TGTGCCAGCAGCTTAAGACTGAGCGCGAACACCGGGGAGCTGTTTTTT.

This chain joins TRBV4-2 and TRBJ1-1, with TRBD1 as a possible D gene (5 bases). Germline CDR1 reads LGHNA; CDR2 reads YNFKEQ. The CDR3 is made up of 15 amino acids. Deletions cut 1 base from V and 5 bases from J, with 14 bases between. The DNA for the CDR3 is TGTGCCAGCAGCCAAGGGGGCCAGGCGGGAACTGAAGCTTTCTTT. Translation gives CASSQGGQAGTEAFF.

J is TRBJ1-1 and V is TRBV5-4; D ambiguous. The V gene's germline CDR1 is SGHNT and CDR2 YYREEE (reference sequence). The CDR3 is 12 amino acids. With 4 bases removed from V and 2 bases from J, the gap between germline ends came to 6 bases. CDR3 amino acids: CASSRVNTEAFF. The CDR3 nucleotides are TGTGCCAGCAGCCGGGTAAACACTGAAGCTTTCTTT.

CDR3 loop: CASTIQGGNQPQHF. The CDR3 region has the DNA TGTGCCAGCACCATACAGGGAGGCAATCAGCCCCAGCATTTT. The rearrangement uses TRBV5-4 and TRBJ1-5; TRBD1 might be the D (6 bases). The CDR3 covers 14 residues. The ends were cut back, 6 bases at V and 2 bases at J, with 12 bases in the middle. Germline values: CDR1 SGHNT, CDR2 YYREEE (reference sequence).

V usage is TRBV5-4 and J usage is TRBJ2-2, with D perhaps matching TRBD1 (5 bases). Germline CDR1 is SGHNT and CDR2 is YYREEE (reference sequence). The CDR3 has 14 residues. The V end lost 4 bases, the J end lost 3 bases, and 10 bases lay between the germline ends. The DNA for the CDR3 is TGTGCCAGCAGCGTACAGGCCGACACCGGGGAGCTGTTTTTT. It encodes CASSVQADTGELFF.

This chain joins TRBV28 and TRBJ1-6, with 7 bases lining up with TRBD1. This CDR3 is 15 amino acids long. CDR1 and CDR2 (germline): MDHEN, SYDVKM. The V segment lost 3 bases and the J segment 7 bases; nucleotides outside the gene matches: 6. CDR3 sequence (DNA): TGTGCCAGCAGTTTTGCGGGACAGATAAATTCACCCCTCCACTTT. Translation: CASSFAGQINSPLHF. Looking up the rest from reference TRBV28 and TRBJ1-6 gives the full variable domain: DVKVTQSSRYLVKRTGEKVFLECVQDMDHENMFWYRQDPGLGLRLIYFSYDVKMKEKGDIPEGYSVSREKKERFSLILESASTNQTSMYLCASSFAGQINSPLHFGNGTRLTVT.

This chain uses TRBV5-5 with TRBJ1-4, with D maybe TRBD1 (5 bases). CDR3 length: 15 residues. Germline CDR1 SGHKS, CDR2 YYEKEE (reference sequence). V lost 4 bases, J lost 7 bases, and 17 bases lay in between. Here the CDR3 reads CASSAMGEEAEKLFF. CDR3 nucleotide sequence: TGTGCCAGCAGCGCCATGGGGGAGGAGGCTGAAAAACTGTTTTTT.

The chain combines TRBV7-7 with TRBJ2-2; D unclear. Trimming stripped 5 bases from V and 2 bases from J, with 33 bases between. The CDR3 totals 22 residues. Germline CDR1 reads SSHAT; CDR2 reads FNYEAQ (reference sequence). CDR3 loop: CASSPRLLENWHGKTNTGELFF. CDR3 nucleotides: TGTGCCAGCAGCCCCAGGTTGTTAGAAAACTGGCACGGAAAGACAAACACCGGGGAGCTGTTTTTT.

This chain connects TRBV7-9 to TRBJ1-2, with unresolved D. V gave up 4 bases and J gave up 6 bases, with 18 bases separating them. CDR1 is SEHNR, CDR2 FQNEAQ, per germline (reference sequence). The CDR3 has 15 amino acids. In DNA form, the CDR3 reads TGTGCCAGCAGCTACCTCGGGAGATACCAGGATGGCTACACCTTC. This translates into CASSYLGRYQDGYTF.